The T cell receptor beta chain described here comes from a study of blood T cell repertoires in COVID-19. About the study: Nucleic acid was either cDNA or gDNA, and it came from T cells, B-cell-depleted T cells, or PBMCs.

Authors' methods: By means of reference gene primer amplification, nucleated cell counts were estimated. Method: immunoSEQ multiplex PCR; TCRdb's copy keeps in-frame clones and lacks some. V, J and clone size were drawn from that table, and D and trimming were deduced from the DNA. Seen here are 300,000 to 350,000 clones, almost 90% observed once, and the top ten hold under 3%. The CDR3 spans 16 residues. The V and J ends lost 3 bases and 0 bases, in that order; junction bases with no gene match: 3. The germline V gene encodes CDR1 WNHNN and CDR2 SYGVQD (reference sequence). A Seattle source enrolled patients during active infection and followed them longitudinally.

This receptor was identified in a woman aged 30 to 39 with COVID-19, enrolled during active disease. The chain employs TRBV10-1 and TRBJ2-2; TRBD2 matches at 8 bases. The sample consisted of peripheral blood. This CDR3 is CASSDKGLANTGELFF. In DNA, the CDR3 is TGCGCCAGCAGTGACAAGGGACTAGCGAACACCGGGGAGCTGTTTTTT.